These 10 T cell receptor beta chains originate from one sample sequenced in a study of cytotoxic CD8 clonotypes in ibrutinib-treated CLL. TCRdb's table, derived via immunoSEQ multiplex PCR, lists solely in-frame clones and lacks some. The sample gives tens of thousands of clones, less than 95% of which show up once; approximately 3.1% is in the top ten. Sequences were derived from PBMCs, sampled after 12 months of ibrutinib treatment. These receptors originate from a human donor with chronic lymphocytic leukemia.

A single count supports this clone. The chain joins TRBV7-2 to TRBJ2-7, with D perhaps given as TRBD1 or TRBD2 (6 bases each). CDR3 length: 15 residues. The germline V gene encodes CDR1 SGHTA and CDR2 FQGNSA. Deletions cut 1 base from V and 5 bases from J, with 15 bases between. CDR3 sequence (DNA): TGTGCCAGCAGCTTAGTTGGGGGGCGTCCCAACGAGCAGTACTTC. The encoded protein is CASSLVGGRPNEQYF.

The gene calls are TRBV4-2 and TRBJ2-1, with D unresolved. The V gene lost 2 bases and the J gene lost 0 bases, with 8 bases spanning the gap. CDR3 length: 15 amino acids. The germline CDR1 and CDR2 sequences are LGHNA and YNFKEQ. Here the CDR3 reads CASSQLSASYNEQFF. The DNA for the CDR3 is TGTGCCAGCAGCCAACTGTCCGCCTCCTACAATGAGCAGTTCTTC.

This clone was detected a few times. This chain links TRBV7-2 with TRBJ1-1; 11 nucleotides agree with TRBD1. V shed 1 base and J 5 bases; nucleotides not matched to a gene: 6. The CDR3 extends over 16 amino acids. Germline-derived CDR1 and CDR2 are SGHTA and FQGNSA. Here the CDR3 reads CASSLGGQGARTEAFF. In DNA, the CDR3 is TGTGCCAGCAGCTTAGGCGGACAGGGGGCGCGGACTGAAGCTTTCTTT.

The rearrangement joins TRBV7-9 to TRBJ1-1; D is possibly TRBD1 (6 bases). V was trimmed by 5 bases and J by 3 bases, leaving 19 bases between them. Germline CDR1 is SEHNR and CDR2 is FQNEAQ (reference sequence). This CDR3 comprises 16 residues. The chain's CDR3 is CASSLPGARKDTEAFF. The CDR3 DNA sequence: TGTGCCAGCAGCCTCCCGGGGGCGAGGAAGGACACTGAAGCTTTCTTT.

The rearrangement uses TRBV6-5 and TRBJ2-1, with 9 bases lining up with TRBD2. Per germline, CDR1 MNHEY and CDR2 SVGAGI. V was clipped by 5 bases and J by 9 bases; unmatched bases: 11. CDR3 length: 15 amino acids. The CDR3 region has the DNA TGTGCCAGCAGTCCCCCGGGACTAGCTAGCGGTGAGCAGTTCTTC. This translates into CASSPPGLASGEQFF.

The rearrangement joins TRBV6-5 to TRBJ1-2; TRBD1 aligns across 8 bases. V lost 2 bases and J lost 4; bases outside the gene matches: 3. CDR1 and CDR2 (germline): MNHEY, SVGAGI. The CDR3 has 14 residues. The CDR3 region is CASSYGTGPYGYTF. The CDR3 region has the DNA TGTGCCAGCAGTTACGGGACAGGACCCTATGGCTACACCTTC.

J is TRBJ2-1 and V is TRBV27; D remains unclear. The CDR3 covers 18 residues. Germline V gene data show CDR1 as MNHEY and CDR2 as SMNVEV (reference sequence). V was pared by 1 base and J by 2 bases, with 18 bases between. Here the CDR3 DNA reads TGTGCCAGCAGTTTATGGTCCCAGTCAGGTTTCGCCTACAATGAGCAGTTCTTC. Translation gives CASSLWSQSGFAYNEQFF.

V and J are TRBV4-1 and TRBJ1-1; D may be TRBD1 (5 bases). Per the germline V gene, CDR1 is MGHRA and CDR2 is YSYEKL. Trimming removed 7 bases from V and 4 bases from J, with 19 bases in between. This CDR3 is 15 amino acids long. CDR3 residues: CASIIEQQAPTEAFF. CDR3 DNA: TGCGCCAGCATCATAGAACAACAGGCGCCCACTGAAGCTTTCTTT.

This chain connects TRBV28 to TRBJ2-5; possible D gene TRBD2, 6 bases. The DNA end is more similar to TRBJ2-7, so the J call may be wrong. From germline, CDR1 is MDHEN and CDR2 SYDVKM. The CDR3 length is 11 residues. The CDR3 region has the DNA TGTGCCACCGCGGGAACCTACGAGCAGTACTTC. As protein: CATAGTYEQYF.

This chain connects TRBV14 to TRBJ1-1, with a tentative D call TRBD1 (5 bases). Germline assignment: CDR1 SGHDN and CDR2 FVKESK. V was trimmed by 0 bases and J by 1 base, leaving 21 bases between them. This CDR3 comprises 19 residues. CDR3: CASSQDSQGILQWNTEAFF. The CDR3 nucleotides read TGTGCCAGCAGCCAAGACTCCCAGGGAATCCTCCAATGGAACACTGAAGCTTTCTTT.